One and the same sample provided the 18 T cell receptor beta chains below, sequenced in a study of blood T cells in healthy people across ages. Using a J-beta primer mix together with a sample-barcoded 5' primer, a second PCR was run for roughly 6 to 12 cycles. TCRdb re-called the 5' RACE reads with MiXCR, one entry per CDR3 protein. The sample lists some 790,000 distinct CDR3 sequences; 25% to 30% were seen once. The sample taken for sequencing was blood. These receptors originate from a woman older than 75 in good health.

This clonotype turned up a few times. The rearrangement joins TRBV20-1 to TRBJ1-4; the D gene is possibly TRBD1 (5 bases). V gave up 5 bases and J gave up 8 bases, with 18 bases separating them. The CDR3 is made up of 14 amino acids. Germline V gene lookup returns CDR1 DFQATT and CDR2 SNEGSKA (reference sequence). The CDR3 DNA follows: TGCAGTGCTTCCCTCCCGGGACGGTCCGAAAAACTGTTTTTT. It codes for CSASLPGRSEKLFF.

There are many counts of this clonotype. The V and J genes are TRBV12-3 or TRBV12-4 and TRBJ2-2; 8 nucleotides align to TRBD1. The CDR3 spans 14 residues. V lost 4 bases to trimming and J lost 4 bases; unmatched junction nucleotides: 2. In DNA form, the CDR3 reads TGTGCCAGCAGTTGGCAGGGGGCCACCGGGGAGCTGTTTTTT. Residues: CASSWQGATGELFF.

This clonotype was recorded a few times. The chain links TRBV6-1 to TRBJ2-5; D tentatively reads TRBD1 or TRBD2 (5 bases each). V was cut by 1 base and J by 4 bases, with 10 bases left in between. Germline-derived CDR1 and CDR2 are MNHNS and SASEGT. The CDR3 runs to 14 residues. CDR3 protein: CASSEGGTRETQYF. The CDR3 DNA sequence: TGTGCCAGCAGTGAAGGGGGGACCCGAGAGACCCAGTACTTC.

This rearrangement joins TRBV30 to TRBJ1-5; 9 nucleotides match TRBD1. The CDR3 extends over 15 amino acids. V was clipped by 3 bases and J by 4 bases; unmatched bases: 7. Germline values: CDR1 GTSNPN, CDR2 SVGIG (reference sequence). CDR3 residues: CAWRARDRGNQPQHF. In DNA, the CDR3 is TGTGCCTGGAGAGCCCGAGACAGGGGGAATCAGCCCCAGCATTTT.

This clonotype showed up just a few times. V is TRBV11-2 and J is TRBJ1-1, with D tentatively TRBD1 (6 bases). The CDR3 sequence is 17 residues long. V was pared by 5 bases and J by 8 bases, with 27 bases between. Germline V gene data show CDR1 as SGHAT and CDR2 as FQNNGV. CDR3 sequence (DNA): TGTGCCAGCAGCCGCGCTGCGACAGGTTCCTGGGGGGCGGAAGCTTTCTTT. Translation: CASSRAATGSWGAEAFF.

This clonotype has a count of ten or more. V gene TRBV7-2 combines with J gene TRBJ1-2; 9 bases line up with TRBD1. Germline V lookup: CDR1 SGHTA, CDR2 FQGNSA. The CDR3 length is 14 residues. J was trimmed by 5 bases and V by 3 bases; bases with no gene match: 4. The CDR3 sequence is CASSLTGGDYGYTF. CDR3 nucleotides: TGTGCCAGCAGCTTGACAGGGGGAGATTATGGCTACACCTTC.

This clonotype was seen repeatedly, ten times or more. This rearrangement joins TRBV20-1 to TRBJ2-1; weak D call: TRBD2 (5 bases). Trimming took off 4 bases at V and 7 bases at J, with 11 bases between the two ends. Germline V lookup: CDR1 DFQATT, CDR2 SNEGSKA (reference sequence). The CDR3 is made up of 12 amino acids. In DNA form, the CDR3 reads TGCAGTGCTAAAACACGAGGGAATGAGCAGTTCTTC. Residues: CSAKTRGNEQFF.

This chain uses TRBV7-9 with TRBJ2-7, with D unclear. The end of the DNA aligns better with TRBJ2-5, so the J call may be wrong. The germline CDR1 and CDR2 sequences are SEHNR and FQNEAQ (reference sequence). This CDR3 contains 12 residues. The CDR3 DNA is TGTGCCAGCAGCCAAGGGTATCAGACCCAGTACTTC. Its translation is CASSQGYQTQYF.

J is TRBJ1-4 and V is TRBV7-6; 9 positions match TRBD1. The CDR3 is 14 amino acids. Per germline, CDR1 SGHVS and CDR2 FNYEAQ. V shed 2 bases and J 16 bases; nucleotides not matched to a gene: 11. CDR3 sequence: CASSLNITGQGWFF. The CDR3 DNA sequence: TGTGCCAGCAGCTTAAATATTACGGGACAGGGTTGGTTTTTT.

With respect to this clonotype: This may stem from a read error, because a much larger clone lies one nucleotide away. The V and J genes are TRBV18 and TRBJ2-1; D may be TRBD1 (6 bases). The CDR3 sequence is 14 residues long. The germline V gene encodes CDR1 KGHSH and CDR2 LQKENI. The CDR3, as DNA: TGTGCCAGCTCCCCCCCAGGGGTATACAATGAGCGGTTCTTC. Translating it yields CASSPPGVYNERFF.

This clonotype was observed a few times. J is TRBJ1-1 and V is TRBV4-3; D gene uncertain. With 0 bases removed from V and 4 bases from J, the gap between germline ends came to 9 bases. Germline V gives CDR1 LGHNA, CDR2 YSLEER. The CDR3 sequence is 14 residues long. The CDR3 DNA sequence: TGCGCCAGCAGCCAAGATATAGGTGGCACTGAAGCTTTCTTT. Protein product: CASSQDIGGTEAFF.

There are many counts of this clonotype. The germline gene is not matched at one end of the junction; a read error may be the cause. V gene TRBV12-3 or TRBV12-4 combines with J gene TRBJ2-5; 12 bases align to TRBD2. The CDR3 contains 16 residues. CDR3 region: CASSLGLAGSQETQYF. DNA of the CDR3: TGTGCCAGCAGCTTAGGACTAGCGGGGAGCCAAGAGACCCAGTACTTC.

Only a few counts were recorded for this clonotype. A read error may be the cause here, since a much bigger clone is one base away. The V call is TRBV9, the J call TRBJ2-5; no definite D call. The CDR3 runs 19 residues. V gave up 0 bases and J gave up 11 bases, with 32 bases separating them. Germline CDR1 SGDLS, CDR2 YYNGEE. The CDR3 spells CASSVDPLAAAPNYNEQYF. In nucleotides, the CDR3 is TGTGCCAGCAGCGTAGATCCCCTGGCGGCGGCTCCCAACTACAATGAGCAGTACTTC.

The chain couples TRBV12-3 or TRBV12-4 to TRBJ2-7, with TRBD1 identical over 7 bases. Trimming removed 4 bases from V and 4 bases from J; junction bases left unmatched: 1. This CDR3 has 12 amino acids. Here the CDR3 DNA reads TGTGCCAGCAGTTCAGGGGGATACGAGCAGTACGTC. Translated, it gives CASSSGGYEQYV.

The chain links TRBV6-2 or TRBV6-3 to TRBJ1-5; possibly TRBD1 for D (5 bases). Germline assignment: CDR1 MNHEY and CDR2 SVGEGT. CDR3 length: 13 amino acids. The V end was cut by 6 bases, the J end by 5 bases, with 11 bases between. The CDR3 sequence: CASRDDSYQPQHF. The CDR3 nucleotides read TGTGCCAGCAGGGATGACAGTTATCAGCCCCAGCATTTT.

The J gene is TRBJ2-2, the V gene TRBV6-1; D uncertain. V was trimmed by 4 bases and J by 1 base, leaving 4 bases between them. Germline CDR1 is MNHNS and CDR2 is SASEGT. The CDR3 is made up of 13 amino acids. CDR3 in amino acids: CASSGGNTGELFF. The CDR3 coding sequence is TGTGCCAGCAGTGGGGGGAACACCGGGGAGCTGTTTTTT.

This clonotype was counted at least ten times. The V and J genes are TRBV29-1 and TRBJ2-3; D might be TRBD1 or TRBD2, each matching 5 bases. CDR1 is SQVTM, CDR2 ANQGSEA, per germline. There are 11 residues in the CDR3. V shed 3 bases and J shed 9 bases, with 10 bases lying between them. In DNA, the CDR3 is TGCAGCGTTGATCGCAGGGACACGCAGTATTTT. This translates into CSVDRRDTQYF.

This clonotype was detected only a few times. The chain is built from TRBV14 and TRBJ2-2; D call uncertain. This CDR3 comprises 12 residues. V was trimmed by 5 bases and J by 10 bases, leaving 11 bases between them. Per germline, CDR1 SGHDN and CDR2 FVKESK. This CDR3 reads CASSGPGPELFF. As DNA, the CDR3 is TGTGCCAGCAGCGGACCCGGGCCGGAGCTGTTTTTT.